This T cell receptor (beta chain) was obtained from a study of control samples from healthy donors and cancer patients. This clone has only one observation. V lost 5 bases and J lost 11; bases outside the gene matches: 15. Germline CDR1 reads SGHAT; CDR2 reads FQNNGV. The CDR3 totals 15 residues. TCRdb keeps only in-frame clones here, not all; method: immunoSEQ multiplex PCR. The repertoire consists of about 57,000 clones, with roughly 94% occurring once and the leading ten covering roughly 4%. Sequences were obtained from blood. J is TRBJ1-5 and V is TRBV11-2, with 7 positions matching TRBD1. The sequence came from a man younger than 40 in good health. In DNA form, the CDR3 reads TGTGCCAGCAGCCCGGGACAGCCGTTTCAAGGGGCCCAGCATTTT. As protein: CASSPGQPFQGAQHF.